The 32 T cell receptor beta chains below were found in one sample sequenced in a study of somatic mutations in cytotoxic T cells in rheumatoid arthritis. Sequencing was performed with immunoSEQ multiplex PCR; in TCRdb, only in-frame clones are kept and a portion is missing. This table holds about 4,800 clones, more than 75% found once. The sample consisted of CD8+ T cells sorted from blood, taken at a follow-up visit. These receptors were taken from a middle-aged man with rheumatoid arthritis.

This chain joins TRBV6-4 and TRBJ2-6; maybe TRBD1 (5 bases). V was pared by 6 bases and J by 0 bases, with 12 bases between. This CDR3 region has 16 residues. Per the germline V gene, CDR1 is MRHNA and CDR2 is SNTAGT. In DNA, the CDR3 is TGTGCCAGCAGGAAGACAGCCCACTCTGGGGCCAACGTCCTGACTTTC. This codes for CASRKTAHSGANVLTF.

The chain joins TRBV1 to TRBJ2-7; the DNA was not used to check the table's D call, TRBD2. TRBV1 is annotated as a pseudogene. The CDR3 is made up of 19 amino acids. Written as DNA, the CDR3 is TGCACCAGCAGCCAAGTGACTGGACTAGCGGGAAGGTCCGGATACGAGCAGTACTTC. It translates to CTSSQVTGLAGRSGYEQYF.

The chain has TRBV7-9 and TRBJ2-7; D perhaps matches TRBD2 (6 bases). This CDR3 has 15 amino acids. Trimming stripped 7 bases from V and 2 bases from J, with 18 bases between. Germline V lookup: CDR1 SEHNR, CDR2 FQNEAQ (reference sequence). The CDR3 nucleotides are TGTGCCAGCAATCTGGAGGGGTCAAGGGCCTACGAGCAGTACTTC. The encoded protein is CASNLEGSRAYEQYF.

The V and J genes are TRBV11-2 and TRBJ2-7; 10 bases map to TRBD1. Germline V gene data show CDR1 as SGHAT and CDR2 as FQNNGV. The V and J ends lost 4 bases and 4 bases, in that order; junction bases with no gene match: 10. This CDR3 has 16 amino acids. The CDR3 DNA follows: TGTGCCAGCAGCTCCTACCCTAGGACAGGGGGTTACGAGCAGTACTTC. Translation gives CASSSYPRTGGYEQYF.

The V call is TRBV27, the J call TRBJ2-1, with D perhaps given as TRBD1 or TRBD2 (5 bases each). The CDR3 is 14 amino acids. CDR1 and CDR2 (germline): MNHEY, SMNVEV (reference sequence). Trimming left V 6 bases short and J 7 bases short, with 16 bases between. The CDR3: CASRRGFPGNEQFF. The DNA of the CDR3 is TGTGCCAGCAGACGGGGCTTCCCGGGGAATGAGCAGTTCTTC.

As DNA, the CDR3 is TGTGCCAGCAGTTACAAGACAGGTTCCGGCTACACCTTC. The encoded protein is CASSYKTGSGYTF. The chain has TRBV6-5 and TRBJ1-2; TRBD1 might be the D (6 bases). Germline values: CDR1 MNHEY, CDR2 SVGAGI. V shed 2 bases and J shed 8 bases, with 12 bases lying between them. CDR3 size: 13 residues.

J is TRBJ1-2 and V is TRBV27; D might be TRBD1 (5 bases). V dropped 9 bases and J dropped 5 bases, with 19 bases sitting between them. Germline V CDR1 and CDR2: MNHEY, SMNVEV (reference sequence). The CDR3 runs to 14 residues. CDR3 DNA: TGTGCCAGTGGCTCAACAGGTCCGAGGTATGGCTACACCTTC. Amino acid sequence: CASGSTGPRYGYTF.

The chain carries TRBV29-1 and TRBJ1-2; TRBD1 might be the D (5 bases). Germline V lookup: CDR1 SQVTM, CDR2 ANQGSEA. V was pared by 3 bases and J by 3 bases, with 11 bases between. The CDR3 is made up of 13 amino acids. The CDR3 sequence: CSVEGRDDYGYTF. The CDR3 coding sequence is TGCAGCGTTGAGGGTCGGGACGACTATGGCTACACCTTC.

The rearrangement uses TRBV7-2 and TRBJ1-2, with D uncertain. V was shortened by 0 bases and J by 8 bases, with 22 bases between the two germline ends. There are 17 residues in the CDR3. Germline loops: CDR1 SGHTA, CDR2 FQGNSA. This CDR3 reads CASSLALSFRSFWGYTF. Written as DNA, the CDR3 is TGTGCCAGCAGCTTAGCGCTGAGTTTCCGATCCTTTTGGGGCTACACCTTC.

In this sample, this clone turned up once. In DNA, the CDR3 is TGTGCCAGCAGTGAATGGGGGAATAGCAATCAGCCCCAGCATTTT. Encoded protein: CASSEWGNSNQPQHF. This sequence joins TRBV6-1 and TRBJ1-5, with D possibly matching TRBD1 (5 bases). CDR3 length: 15 residues. The germline gives CDR1 MNHNS, CDR2 SASEGT. V shed 2 bases and J shed 0 bases, with 8 bases lying between them.

The V and J genes are TRBV7-8 and TRBJ1-5; D gene unclear. V was cut by 1 base and J by 2 bases, with 6 bases left in between. Germline V lookup: CDR1 SGHVS, CDR2 FQNEAQ. The CDR3 is 14 amino acids. In nucleotides, the CDR3 is TGTGCCAGCAGCTTAGAGGGTGGCAATCAGCCCCAGCATTTT. As protein: CASSLEGGNQPQHF.

V usage is TRBV11-2 and J usage is TRBJ2-1, with TRBD2 matching 7 bases. In germline, CDR1 is SGHAT, CDR2 FQNNGV. The V segment lost 3 bases and the J segment 3 bases; nucleotides outside the gene matches: 11. This CDR3 is 17 amino acids long. The CDR3 DNA follows: TGTGCCAGCAGCTTTGGGGGAGGGCCGGGACTCTACAATGAGCAGTTCTTC. Translating it yields CASSFGGGPGLYNEQFF.

The gene calls are TRBV7-6 and TRBJ2-3; D gene unclear. CDR1 is SGHVS, CDR2 FNYEAQ, per germline. The CDR3 is 13 residues long. V dropped 5 bases and J dropped 5 bases, with 11 bases sitting between them. This CDR3 is CASSPYLRDTQYF. The DNA for the CDR3 is TGTGCCAGCAGCCCGTACCTGAGAGATACGCAGTATTTT.

The CDR3 DNA is TGTGCCAGCAGCGCTGGGGGCACAGGGCAAGAGACCCAGTACTTC. It yields the protein CASSAGGTGQETQYF. This sequence joins TRBV9 and TRBJ2-5; D might be TRBD1 (6 bases). Trimming removed 3 bases from V and 2 bases from J, with 14 bases in between. The CDR3 totals 15 residues. The germline CDR1 and CDR2 sequences are SGDLS and YYNGEE. The complete variable domain, with remaining parts taken from reference TRBV9 and TRBJ2-5, reads DSGVTQTPKHLITATGQRVTLRCSPRSGDLSVYWYQQSLDQGLQFLIQYYNGEERAKGNILERFSAQQFPDLHSELNLSSLELGDSALYFCASSAGGTGQETQYFGPGTRLLVL.

The rearrangement links TRBV6-1 to TRBJ2-1, with 8 bases lining up with TRBD2. The CDR3 length is 13 residues. The germline CDR1 and CDR2 sequences are MNHNS and SASEGT. V trimming: 6 bases; J trimming: 12 bases; junction bases outside the gene matches: 10. CDR3 DNA sequence: TGTGCCAGCAGGGCTTGGACTAGCCTTGCGCAGTTCTTC. The encoded protein is CASRAWTSLAQFF.

This clone turned up a few times. Other DNA sequences from this sample encode an identical CDR3 as well. J is TRBJ2-2 and V is TRBV27; 14 nucleotides agree with TRBD2. The CDR3 spans 18 residues. After removal of 3 bases from V and 2 bases from J, the junction contained 5 bases not matched to a gene. CDR1 and CDR2 from the germline V gene are MNHEY and SMNVEV (reference sequence). The CDR3: CASSFRTSGRTNTGELFF. CDR3 nucleotide sequence: TGTGCCAGCAGTTTCAGGACTAGCGGGAGGACCAACACCGGGGAGCTGTTTTTT.

V and J are TRBV2 and TRBJ2-7; weak D call: TRBD1 (6 bases). The ends were cut back, 8 bases at V and 1 base at J, with 9 bases in the middle. Germline V gives CDR1 SNHLY, CDR2 FYNNEI. The CDR3 has 12 residues. CDR3 DNA: TGTGCCAGCGAGGGACAATCCTACGAGCAGTACTTC. Protein: CASEGQSYEQYF.

The J gene is TRBJ2-7, the V gene TRBV28, with a tentative D call TRBD1 (6 bases). The CDR3 extends over 14 amino acids. Germline lookup yields CDR1 MDHEN and CDR2 SYDVKM. V dropped 6 bases and J dropped 7 bases, with 19 bases sitting between them. The chain's CDR3 is CASSSLGDNREQYF. The CDR3 DNA follows: TGTGCCAGCAGCTCCTTGGGGGACAATCGGGAGCAGTACTTC.

The rearrangement uses TRBV27 and TRBJ2-3, with 7 bases fitting TRBD1. CDR1 MNHEY and CDR2 SMNVEV come from the germline V gene (reference sequence). Trimming took 3 bases from V and 5 from J; bases not matched to a gene: 5. CDR3 length: 14 residues. As DNA, the CDR3 is TGTGCCAGCAGTTTCAGGGGGTGGAAAGATACGCAGTATTTT. It specifies CASSFRGWKDTQYF.

The rearrangement uses TRBV9 and TRBJ2-5; TRBD1 might be the D (5 bases). Germline assignment: CDR1 SGDLS and CDR2 YYNGEE. The germline V and J ends were trimmed by 0 bases and 0 bases, with 9 bases remaining between them. The CDR3 sequence is 15 residues long. The CDR3 loop reads CASSVGGSNQETQYF. The CDR3 coding sequence is TGTGCCAGCAGCGTAGGGGGCAGTAACCAAGAGACCCAGTACTTC.

This clone is categorized as large. This specimen includes other DNA sequences encoding the same CDR3. The chain joins TRBV27 to TRBJ2-1; unclear D gene. CDR1 and CDR2 (germline): MNHEY, SMNVEV (reference sequence). The CDR3 totals 14 residues. The V gene lost 6 bases and the J gene lost 5 bases, with 14 bases spanning the gap. The CDR3 region is CASRRGGVNNEQFF. The CDR3 region has the DNA TGTGCCAGCAGGCGAGGTGGGGTGAACAATGAGCAGTTCTTC.

V gene TRBV5-5 combines with J gene TRBJ2-7; D is unclear. This CDR3 has 14 amino acids. Trimming removed 4 bases at V and 0 bases at J, with 11 bases between. Germline V gives CDR1 SGHKS, CDR2 YYEKEE (reference sequence). This CDR3 is CASSPNGFSYEQYF. CDR3 in DNA: TGTGCCAGCAGCCCGAACGGGTTCTCCTACGAGCAGTACTTC.

V is TRBV28 and J is TRBJ2-1; 9 bases map to TRBD2. CDR3 length: 16 amino acids. J lost 7 bases, V lost 6 bases, and 13 bases had no gene match. CDR1 is MDHEN and CDR2 is SYDVKM in the germline V gene. The chain's CDR3 is CASRPIMAGGGNEQFF. DNA of the CDR3: TGTGCCAGCAGGCCCATTATGGCGGGAGGGGGGAATGAGCAGTTCTTC.

The chain combines TRBV7-9 with TRBJ2-6; unclear D gene. The CDR3 runs 17 residues. Trimming removed 0 bases from V and 0 bases from J, with 9 bases in between. CDR1 is SEHNR, CDR2 FQNEAQ, per germline (reference sequence). CDR3 coding DNA: TGTGCCAGCAGCTTAGCCAGGACCCGCTCTGGGGCCAACGTCCTGACTTTC. The encoded protein is CASSLARTRSGANVLTF.

This sequence joins TRBV6-4 and TRBJ1-2; TRBD1 matches at 8 bases. The CDR3 covers 15 residues. Germline CDR1 and CDR2: MRHNA and SNTAGT. V dropped 2 bases and J dropped 4; count of bases not matched to a gene: 6. CDR3 bases: TGTGCCAGCAGTGACGTACCCGGGACAGGCTATGGCTACACCTTC. It yields the protein CASSDVPGTGYGYTF.

The V call is TRBV27, the J call TRBJ2-7; 9 positions agree with TRBD1. V was pared by 0 bases and J by 7 bases, with 7 bases of the junction left unmatched. The CDR3 spans 15 residues. The germline V gene has CDR1 MNHEY and CDR2 SMNVEV (reference sequence). In DNA, the CDR3 is TGTGCCAGCAGTTTATCGATACAGGGGGCGTGGGAGCAGTACTTC. This codes for CASSLSIQGAWEQYF.

V usage is TRBV7-7 and J usage is TRBJ2-3, with D perhaps assigned TRBD1 or TRBD2 (5 bases each). This CDR3 spans 13 amino acids. Trimming took 3 bases from V and 3 from J, leaving 7 bases between them. Germline CDR1 SSHAT, CDR2 FNYEAQ (reference sequence). The CDR3 is CASSFGGTDTQYF. The CDR3 nucleotides read TGTGCCAGCAGCTTTGGGGGAACAGATACGCAGTATTTT.

This chain links TRBV29-1 with TRBJ1-2; 7 positions agree with TRBD1. Per the germline V gene, CDR1 is SQVTM and CDR2 is ANQGSEA. The V gene end was trimmed by 6 bases and the J gene end by 2 bases; junction bases not matched to a gene: 3. This CDR3 has 12 residues. DNA of the CDR3: TGCAGCGTAGAGGACAGGAACTATGGCTACACCTTC. Its translation: CSVEDRNYGYTF.

The V gene is TRBV29-1, the J gene TRBJ2-2; D may be TRBD1 (5 bases). The V gene lost 7 bases and the J gene lost 3 bases, with 9 bases spanning the gap. CDR1 is SQVTM, CDR2 ANQGSEA, per germline. The CDR3 loop spans 12 amino acids. Here the CDR3 reads CSAPTDTGELFF. CDR3 bases: TGCAGCGCCCCGACAGACACCGGGGAGCTGTTTTTT.

The chain couples TRBV27 to TRBJ2-6; 9 nucleotides agree with TRBD1. After removal of 6 bases from V and 0 bases from J, the junction contained 9 bases not matched to a gene. CDR3 length equals 18 residues. CDR1 MNHEY and CDR2 SMNVEV come from the germline V gene (reference sequence). The CDR3 DNA is TGTGCCAGCAGCCGTACAGGGGGCGCCCACTCTGGGGCCAACGTCCTGACTTTC. Its translation is CASSRTGGAHSGANVLTF.

This rearrangement joins TRBV29-1 to TRBJ2-7; D possibly corresponds to TRBD1 (6 bases). CDR1 is SQVTM and CDR2 is ANQGSEA in the germline V gene. Trimming removed 6 bases from V and 0 bases from J, with 12 bases in between. CDR3 size: 13 residues. The CDR3: CSVNRVDSYEQYF. The CDR3 DNA reads TGCAGCGTAAACAGGGTGGACTCCTACGAGCAGTACTTC.

This clone was observed a few times. V usage is TRBV7-9 and J usage is TRBJ1-3; 9 bases are shared with TRBD1. Unmatched junction bases numbered 4, after V lost 3 bases and J lost 4 bases. The CDR3 is 15 residues long. Germline V gives CDR1 SEHNR, CDR2 FQNEAQ (reference sequence). CDR3 in DNA: TGTGCCAGCAGCTTTGGGACAGGGTCAGGAAACACCATATATTTT. As protein: CASSFGTGSGNTIYF.